These 23 T cell receptor beta chains were sequenced from one sample in a study of cytomegalovirus exposure and HLA in healthy donors. Sequencing was performed with immunoSEQ multiplex PCR; in TCRdb, only in-frame clones are kept and a portion is missing. The table shows roughly 70,000 clones, with over 90% occurring only once. The source material was PBMCs. The receptors were gathered from a woman between 18 and 29 years old in good health and CMV-seropositive.

This chain joins TRBV19 and TRBJ2-3; 10 nucleotides match TRBD1. V was pared by 2 bases and J by 4 bases, with 3 bases of the junction left unmatched. CDR1 LNHDA and CDR2 SQIVND come from the germline V gene (reference sequence). The length of the CDR3 is 15 residues. Here the CDR3 reads CASSIPGQGADTQYF. The CDR3 DNA follows: TGTGCCAGTAGTATACCCGGACAGGGGGCAGATACGCAGTATTTT.

This chain connects TRBV10-3 to TRBJ2-1; 7 nucleotides line up with TRBD2. The germline gives CDR1 ENHRY, CDR2 SYGVKD. The CDR3 spans 14 residues. V was pared by 4 bases and J by 6 bases, with 6 bases of the junction left unmatched. CDR3 nucleotides: TGTGCCATCAGTGCTAGCGGAGGGGCCAATGAGCAGTTCTTC. It yields the protein CAISASGGANEQFF.

Notes on this clone: Sequence at one end of the junction differs from germline and may be a read error. The chain carries TRBV11-2 and TRBJ2-7; TRBD2 aligns across 13 bases. The CDR3 has 15 residues. Germline V gene data show CDR1 as SGHAT and CDR2 as FQNNGV. In DNA, the CDR3 is TGTGCCAGCAACTTACTAGCGGGAGGGCCCCACGAGCAGTACTTC. Translated: CASNLLAGGPHEQYF.

The chain has TRBV28 and TRBJ2-1, with D tentatively TRBD2 (6 bases). The germline V gene has CDR1 MDHEN and CDR2 SYDVKM. This CDR3 has 16 residues. The germline V and J ends were trimmed by 3 bases and 2 bases, with 14 bases remaining between them. Here the CDR3 DNA reads TGTGCCAGCAGTTTGGGACGGGAGAGAACCTACAATGAGCAGTTCTTC. This sequence encodes CASSLGRERTYNEQFF.

The V gene is TRBV7-8, the J gene TRBJ2-7; 10 nucleotides match TRBD1. Germline assignment: CDR1 SGHVS and CDR2 FQNEAQ. Unmatched junction bases numbered 6, after V lost 1 base and J lost 3 bases. This CDR3 region has 16 residues. The chain's CDR3 is CASSLGGRDRGYEQYF. CDR3 bases: TGTGCCAGCAGCTTAGGCGGCCGGGACAGGGGCTACGAGCAGTACTTC.

This clone was observed once. V usage is TRBV19 and J usage is TRBJ1-5; no clear D. This CDR3 spans 15 amino acids. The germline V gene has CDR1 LNHDA and CDR2 SQIVND (reference sequence). V was cut by 3 bases and J by 1 base, with 10 bases left in between. For the CDR3, the DNA is TGTGCCAGTAGTATCCGGGATAGGAGCAATCAGCCCCAGCATTTT. Translated, it gives CASSIRDRSNQPQHF.

This clone was recorded only once. CDR3 sequence reads: CASSLEQGLSNTIYF. CDR3 DNA: TGCGCCAGCAGCTTGGAACAGGGGCTATCGAACACCATATATTTT. The rearrangement links TRBV5-1 to TRBJ1-3; 7 bases fit TRBD1. The CDR3 sequence is 15 residues long. V was pared by 0 bases and J by 7 bases, with 7 bases of the junction left unmatched. CDR1 is SGHRS and CDR2 is YFSETQ in the germline V gene.

The CDR3 sequence: CASRSGHRTDTQYF. The CDR3 nucleotides are TGTGCCAGCAGATCGGGACACCGCACAGATACGCAGTATTTT. J is TRBJ2-3 and V is TRBV28; D might be TRBD1 (6 bases). This CDR3 is built from 14 residues. The germline V gene encodes CDR1 MDHEN and CDR2 SYDVKM. V lost 6 bases and J 1 base, leaving 11 bases between the germline ends.

V is TRBV18 and J is TRBJ2-3; maybe TRBD2 (5 bases). This CDR3 spans 15 amino acids. Germline values: CDR1 KGHSH, CDR2 LQKENI. V was clipped by 3 bases and J by 2 bases, with 12 bases between them. The DNA of the CDR3 is TGTGCCAGCTCACCGGCGGGCGCCTTCACAGATACGCAGTATTTT. Translated, it gives CASSPAGAFTDTQYF.

The chain carries TRBV7-3 and TRBJ2-2; D not resolved. V lost 1 base to trimming and J lost 5 bases, with 8 bases between them. The CDR3 contains 14 residues. Germline V CDR1 and CDR2: SGHTA, FQGTGA. The CDR3 region has the DNA TGTGCCAGCAGCTTAAACCCCACAACCGGGGAGCTGTTTTTT. It encodes CASSLNPTTGELFF.

CDR3: CASSQDPQGANEKLFF. The CDR3 DNA follows: TGCGCCAGCAGCCAAGATCCCCAGGGTGCTAATGAAAAACTGTTTTTT. The chain uses TRBV4-3 and TRBJ1-4; possibly TRBD1 for D (5 bases). Deletions cut 0 bases from V and 3 bases from J, with 11 bases between. The germline CDR1 and CDR2 sequences are LGHNA and YSLEER. The CDR3 spans 16 residues.

This chain uses TRBV7-9 with TRBJ2-7; no reliable D call. The germline V gene encodes CDR1 SEHNR and CDR2 FQNEAQ (reference sequence). The germline V and J ends were trimmed by 4 bases and 3 bases, with 10 bases remaining between them. The CDR3 runs 13 residues. The CDR3 here is CASSSRWSYEQYF. The DNA for the CDR3 is TGTGCCAGCAGCTCTCGATGGAGCTACGAGCAGTACTTC.

The chain combines TRBV4-1 with TRBJ1-5; D perhaps matches TRBD1 (5 bases). Between the trimmed V and J ends, which lost 0 bases and 3 bases, there was a span of 9 bases. The CDR3 has 15 amino acids. Germline CDR1 and CDR2: MGHRA and YSYEKL. CDR3: CASSQEYRPNQPQHF. Written as DNA, the CDR3 is TGCGCCAGCAGCCAAGAATACAGGCCCAATCAGCCCCAGCATTTT.

CDR3 coding DNA: TGTGCCAGCTCACCGCCGGTGGGAGGGCGGAGTGAAAAACTGTTTTTT. The encoded protein is CASSPPVGGRSEKLFF. The chain combines TRBV18 with TRBJ1-4; no definite D call. In germline, CDR1 is KGHSH, CDR2 LQKENI. This CDR3 comprises 16 residues. Trimming removed 3 bases from V and 7 bases from J, with 18 bases in between.

The chain uses TRBV7-8 and TRBJ2-7; the match to TRBD1 covers 9 bases. CDR3 length: 17 amino acids. In germline, CDR1 is SGHVS, CDR2 FQNEAQ. Germline trimming cut 2 bases from V and 0 bases from J; bases unmatched to any gene: 8. CDR3 nucleotides: TGTGCCAGCAGCTTAACGTGGACAGGGGCCGGCTCCTACGAGCAGTACTTC. It is translated as CASSLTWTGAGSYEQYF.

The chain has TRBV6-5 and TRBJ2-7, with a tentative D call TRBD1 (6 bases). The germline CDR1 and CDR2 sequences are MNHEY and SVGAGI. V dropped 10 bases and J dropped 2 bases, with 15 bases sitting between them. The CDR3 is 13 residues long. The CDR3 region has the DNA TGTGCCACCCGAAGGGACATCCCCTACGAGCAGTACTTC. Amino acid sequence: CATRRDIPYEQYF.

The chain combines TRBV29-1 with TRBJ2-5, with D possibly matching TRBD1 (6 bases). CDR1 is SQVTM and CDR2 is ANQGSEA in the germline V gene. Between the trimmed V and J ends, which lost 2 bases and 2 bases, there was a span of 12 bases. This CDR3 has 14 residues. The DNA of the CDR3 is TGCAGCGTTGAAACAGGGTGGAGGCAAGAGACCCAGTACTTC. Translated: CSVETGWRQETQYF.

The rearrangement links TRBV11-3 to TRBJ2-3; 7 bases map to TRBD2. Losses at the gene ends were 4 bases for V and 3 bases for J; bases not matched to a gene: 4. This CDR3 region has 14 residues. CDR1 SGHNT and CDR2 YENEEA come from the germline V gene. The CDR3 DNA sequence: TGTGCCAGCAGCTCGCCGGGGGGAACAGATACGCAGTATTTT. It is translated as CASSSPGGTDTQYF.

The V and J genes are TRBV7-6 and TRBJ2-5; D unclear. The CDR3 length is 15 residues. Germline CDR1 SGHVS, CDR2 FNYEAQ. The V and J ends lost 4 bases and 2 bases respectively, with 14 bases between them. CDR3 in amino acids: CASSSQGDSQETQYF. In DNA, the CDR3 is TGTGCCAGCAGCTCCCAAGGAGACTCTCAAGAGACCCAGTACTTC.

The chain links TRBV4-1 to TRBJ1-5, with a possible D match to TRBD1 (6 bases). Between the trimmed V and J ends, which lost 3 bases and 4 bases, there was a span of 16 bases. Germline CDR1 and CDR2: MGHRA and YSYEKL. The CDR3 length is 16 residues. DNA of the CDR3: TGCGCCAGCAGCCAGGGTCTCGGACAGCAGAATCAGCCCCAGCATTTT. This translates into CASSQGLGQQNQPQHF.

The chain combines TRBV7-9 with TRBJ2-7, with TRBD2 matching over 8 bases. The CDR3 loop spans 15 amino acids. V shed 7 bases, J shed 0 bases, and the junction held 8 bases outside the gene matches. Germline lookup yields CDR1 SEHNR and CDR2 FQNEAQ (reference sequence). The CDR3 DNA reads TGTGCCAGCACCACCTATAGCGGGAACTCCTACGAGCAGTACTTC. Amino acids: CASTTYSGNSYEQYF.

The CDR3 spells CASSFGGAYEQYF. The CDR3 DNA reads as TGTGCCAGCAGCTTTGGGGGGGCCTACGAGCAGTACTTC. V usage is TRBV11-2 and J usage is TRBJ2-7, with 7 bases that match TRBD2. Germline V gives CDR1 SGHAT, CDR2 FQNNGV. The CDR3 runs to 13 residues. V lost 3 bases and J lost 2; bases outside the gene matches: 1.

This sequence joins TRBV5-6 and TRBJ2-7; D might be TRBD1 (5 bases). V was trimmed by 4 bases and J by 3 bases, leaving 17 bases between them. The CDR3 totals 15 residues. CDR1 is SGHDT and CDR2 is YYEEEE in the germline V gene. DNA of the CDR3: TGTGCCAGCAGCCCCGGTGCAGGGTCAGACTACGAGCAGTACTTC. Amino acid sequence: CASSPGAGSDYEQYF.